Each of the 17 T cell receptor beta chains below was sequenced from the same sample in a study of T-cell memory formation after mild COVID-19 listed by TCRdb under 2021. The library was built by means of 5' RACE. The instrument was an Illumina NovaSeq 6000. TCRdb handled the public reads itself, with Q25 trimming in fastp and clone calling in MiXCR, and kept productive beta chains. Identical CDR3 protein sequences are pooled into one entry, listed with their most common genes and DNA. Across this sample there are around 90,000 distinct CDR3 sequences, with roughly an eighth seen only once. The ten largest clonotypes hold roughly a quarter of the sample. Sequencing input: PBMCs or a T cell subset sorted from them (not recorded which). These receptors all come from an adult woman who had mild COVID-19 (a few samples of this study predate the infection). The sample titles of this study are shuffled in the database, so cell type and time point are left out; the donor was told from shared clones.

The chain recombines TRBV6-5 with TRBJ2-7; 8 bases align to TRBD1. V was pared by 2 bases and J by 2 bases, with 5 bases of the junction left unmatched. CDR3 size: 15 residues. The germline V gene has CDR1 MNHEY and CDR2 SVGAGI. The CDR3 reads CASSYRTGNPYEQYF. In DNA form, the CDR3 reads TGTGCCAGCAGTTACAGGACAGGGAATCCCTACGAGCAGTACTTC.

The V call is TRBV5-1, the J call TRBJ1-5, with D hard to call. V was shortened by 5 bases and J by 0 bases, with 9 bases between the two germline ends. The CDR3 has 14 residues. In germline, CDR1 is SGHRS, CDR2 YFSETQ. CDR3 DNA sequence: TGCGCCAGCAGTCCAGATTATAGCAATCAGCCCCAGCATTTT. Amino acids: CASSPDYSNQPQHF. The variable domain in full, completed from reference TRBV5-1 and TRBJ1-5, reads KAGVTQTPRYLIKTRGQQVTLSCSPISGHRSVSWYQQTPGQGLQFLFEYFSETQRNKGNFPGRFSGRQFSNSRSEMNVSTLELGDSALYLCASSPDYSNQPQHFGDGTRLSIL.

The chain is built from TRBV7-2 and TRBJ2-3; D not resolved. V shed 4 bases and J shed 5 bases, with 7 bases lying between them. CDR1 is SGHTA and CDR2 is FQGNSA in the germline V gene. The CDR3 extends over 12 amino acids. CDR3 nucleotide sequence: TGTGCCAGCAGCTGGGCAGGAGATACGCAGTATTTT. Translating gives CASSWAGDTQYF.

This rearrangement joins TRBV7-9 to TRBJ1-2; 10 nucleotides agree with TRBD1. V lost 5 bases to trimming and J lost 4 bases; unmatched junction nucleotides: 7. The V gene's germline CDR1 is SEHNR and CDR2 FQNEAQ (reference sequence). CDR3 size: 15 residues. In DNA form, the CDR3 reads TGTGCCAGCAGCGGAAGACAGGGGGCTGCCTATGGCTACACCTTC. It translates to CASSGRQGAAYGYTF. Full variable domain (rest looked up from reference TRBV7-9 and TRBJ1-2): DTGVSQNPRHKITKRGQNVTFRCDPISEHNRLYWYRQTLGQGPEFLTYFQNEAQLEKSRLLSDRFSAERPKGSFSTLEIQRTEQGDSAMYLCASSGRQGAAYGYTFGSGTRLTVV.

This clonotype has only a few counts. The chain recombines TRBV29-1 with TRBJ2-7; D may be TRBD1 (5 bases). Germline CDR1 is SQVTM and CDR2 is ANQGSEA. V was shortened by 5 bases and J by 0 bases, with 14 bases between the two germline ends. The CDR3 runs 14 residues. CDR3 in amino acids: CSVFVQENSYEQYF. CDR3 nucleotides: TGCAGCGTTTTTGTACAGGAAAACTCCTACGAGCAGTACTTC.

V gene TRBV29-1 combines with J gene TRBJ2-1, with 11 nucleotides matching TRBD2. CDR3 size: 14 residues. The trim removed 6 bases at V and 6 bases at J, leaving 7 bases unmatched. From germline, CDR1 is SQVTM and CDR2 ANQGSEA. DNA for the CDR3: TGCAGCGTCGTTAGCGGGAGGGAGTTCAATGAGCAGTTCTTC. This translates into CSVVSGREFNEQFF.

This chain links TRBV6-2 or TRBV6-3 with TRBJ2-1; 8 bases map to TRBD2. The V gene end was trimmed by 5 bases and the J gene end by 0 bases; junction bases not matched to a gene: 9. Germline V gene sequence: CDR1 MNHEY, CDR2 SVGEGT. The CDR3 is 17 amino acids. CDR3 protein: CASSQTIAGFSYNEQFF. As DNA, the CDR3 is TGTGCCAGCAGTCAGACAATAGCGGGATTCTCCTACAATGAGCAGTTCTTC.

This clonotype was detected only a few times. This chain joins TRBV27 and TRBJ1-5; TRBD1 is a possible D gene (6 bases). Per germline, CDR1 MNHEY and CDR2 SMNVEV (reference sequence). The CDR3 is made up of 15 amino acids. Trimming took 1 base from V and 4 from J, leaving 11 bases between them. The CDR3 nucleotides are TGTGCCAGCAGTTTATTTGGGACAATGAATCAGCCCCAGCATTTT. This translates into CASSLFGTMNQPQHF.

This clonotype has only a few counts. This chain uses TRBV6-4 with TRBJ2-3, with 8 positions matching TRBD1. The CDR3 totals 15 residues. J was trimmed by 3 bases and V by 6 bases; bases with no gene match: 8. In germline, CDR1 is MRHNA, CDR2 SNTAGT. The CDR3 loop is CASSAQGARTDTQYF. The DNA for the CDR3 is TGTGCCAGCAGCGCTCAGGGGGCGCGGACAGATACGCAGTATTTT.

DNA for the CDR3: TGCGCCAGCAGCCAAGTAGTAGGGGACCCTTCCATATATTTT. Translated, it gives CASSQVVGDPSIYF. V is TRBV4-3 and J is TRBJ1-3; a possible D gene is TRBD1 (5 bases). V gave up 1 base and J gave up 11 bases, with 15 bases separating them. This CDR3 has 14 residues. Germline-derived CDR1 and CDR2 are LGHNA and YSLEER.

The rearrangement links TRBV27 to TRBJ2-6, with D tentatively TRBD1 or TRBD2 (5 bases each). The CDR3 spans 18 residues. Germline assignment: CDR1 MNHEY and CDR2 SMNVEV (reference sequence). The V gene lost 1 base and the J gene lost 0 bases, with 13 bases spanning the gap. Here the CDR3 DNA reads TGTGCCAGCAGTTTATATGGGGGAATCCACTCTGGGGCCAACGTCCTGACTTTC. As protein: CASSLYGGIHSGANVLTF.

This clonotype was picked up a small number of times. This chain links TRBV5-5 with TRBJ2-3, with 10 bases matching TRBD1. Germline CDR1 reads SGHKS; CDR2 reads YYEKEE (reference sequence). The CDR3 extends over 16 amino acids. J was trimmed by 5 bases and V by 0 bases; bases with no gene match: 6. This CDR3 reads CASSLGQGARGDTQYF. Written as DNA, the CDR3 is TGTGCCAGCAGCTTGGGACAGGGGGCCAGGGGAGATACGCAGTATTTT.

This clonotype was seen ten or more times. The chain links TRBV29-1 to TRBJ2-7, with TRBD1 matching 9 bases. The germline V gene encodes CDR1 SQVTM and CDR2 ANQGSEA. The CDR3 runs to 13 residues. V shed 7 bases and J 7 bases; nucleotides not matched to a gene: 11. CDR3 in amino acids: CSARQGGHEEQYF. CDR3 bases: TGCAGCGCCCGACAGGGGGGGCATGAGGAGCAGTACTTC.

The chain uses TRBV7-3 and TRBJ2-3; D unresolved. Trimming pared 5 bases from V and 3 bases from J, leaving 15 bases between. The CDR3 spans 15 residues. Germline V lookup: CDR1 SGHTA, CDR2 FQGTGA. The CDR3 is CASSPHPDVTDTQYF. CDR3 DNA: TGTGCCAGCAGCCCACACCCGGACGTGACAGATACGCAGTATTTT.

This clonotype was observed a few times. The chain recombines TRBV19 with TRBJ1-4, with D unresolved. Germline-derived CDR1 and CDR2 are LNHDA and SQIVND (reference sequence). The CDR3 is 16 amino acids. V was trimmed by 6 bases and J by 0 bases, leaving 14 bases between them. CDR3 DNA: TGTGCCAGTAGCATCCACATTTTTACAACTAATGAAAAACTGTTTTTT. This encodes CASSIHIFTTNEKLFF.

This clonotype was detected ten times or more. The CDR3 spells CAISAITGASTDTQYF. Written as DNA, the CDR3 is TGTGCCATCAGTGCGATAACGGGGGCCAGCACAGATACGCAGTATTTT. This chain joins TRBV10-3 and TRBJ2-3; perhaps D is TRBD1 or TRBD2 (6 bases each). The V end lost 4 bases, the J end lost 0 bases, and 14 bases lay between the germline ends. The CDR3 is 16 amino acids. Germline lookup yields CDR1 ENHRY and CDR2 SYGVKD.

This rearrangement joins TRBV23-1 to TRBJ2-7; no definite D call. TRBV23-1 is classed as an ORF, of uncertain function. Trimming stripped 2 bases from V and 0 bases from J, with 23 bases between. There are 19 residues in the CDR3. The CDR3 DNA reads TGCGCCAGCAGTCAACCTCCTTCAGCGCCAGATGCCCTCTCCTACGAGCAGTACTTC. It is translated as CASSQPPSAPDALSYEQYF.